This TCR beta chain was obtained from a study of blood T cells in healthy people across ages. In regard to this clonotype: Its antigen is unidentified.

Whole-study results and caveats: Because donor CMV status was unknown, expanded clonotype changes were possibly confounded.

Together with a sample-barcoded 5' primer, a J-beta primer mix was included in a second PCR lasting roughly 6 to 12 cycles. Researchers report that a template-switch adaptor with 12 random nucleotides tagged each cDNA molecule. Using its own MiXCR run on the 5' RACE reads, TCRdb lists one record per CDR3 protein. The table includes approximately 290,000 distinct CDR3 sequences, 25% to 30% detected once. Deletions cut 0 bases from V and 5 bases from J, with 16 bases between. The CDR3 is 16 residues long. Germline V gene data show CDR1 as MRHNA and CDR2 as SNTAGT. The chain carries TRBV6-4 and TRBJ1-1; weak D call: TRBD1 (5 bases). The specimen was blood. The receptor was derived from a woman in her 70s in good health. CDR3 nucleotide sequence: TGTGCCAGCAGTGACTCGAGTCGTGGGGAGGGGACTGAAGCTTTCTTT. Translating gives CASSDSSRGEGTEAFF.